This passage covers 8 T cell receptor beta chains from one sample sequenced in a study of blood T cell repertoires in COVID-19. Generated by immunoSEQ multiplex PCR, the TCRdb table keeps only in-frame clones and is missing some. The table records roughly 420,000 clones, around 87% of them present only once. Sequencing was performed on PBMCs or T cells enriched from blood (not recorded which). These receptors originate from a woman aged 30 to 39 with acute COVID-19.

The genes are TRBV27 and TRBJ1-2; perhaps TRBD1 as D (5 bases). Trimming left V 0 bases short and J 7 bases short, with 15 bases between. CDR1 is MNHEY and CDR2 is SMNVEV in the germline V gene (reference sequence). CDR3 length: 15 residues. CDR3 amino acids: CASSLSNGAVGGYTF. The CDR3, as DNA: TGTGCCAGCAGTTTATCGAATGGGGCTGTTGGTGGCTACACCTTC.

The gene calls are TRBV12-2 and TRBJ1-5. TRBV12-2 is a pseudogene segment. This CDR3 comprises 18 residues. The CDR3 sequence: CASRLFPLLETSNQPQHF. DNA for the CDR3: TGTGCAAGTCGCTTATTTCCCCTCTTGGAGACGAGCAATCAGCCCCAGCATTTT.

Points on this clone: Other DNA sequences in the same sample also yield this CDR3. The V call is TRBV18, the J call TRBJ1-2; the match to TRBD1 covers 10 bases. With 3 bases clipped from V and 6 bases from J, the junction kept 4 bases outside the gene matches. This CDR3 contains 14 residues. CDR1 is KGHSH, CDR2 LQKENI, per germline. The CDR3 coding sequence is TGTGCCAGCTCACCTAGGACAGGGGGTGATGGCTACACCTTC. It translates to CASSPRTGGDGYTF.

V gene TRBV7-2 combines with J gene TRBJ2-7; D call uncertain. Trimming pared 5 bases from V and 4 bases from J, leaving 15 bases between. The CDR3 covers 14 residues. Germline values: CDR1 SGHTA, CDR2 FQGNSA. CDR3 sequence reads: CASSPQRIEYEQYF. The CDR3 region has the DNA TGTGCCAGCAGCCCCCAAAGAATCGAGTACGAGCAGTACTTC.

The chain couples TRBV7-3 to TRBJ1-1, with D uncertain. V lost 4 bases, J lost 4 bases, and 10 bases lay in between. The CDR3 consists of 13 residues. Germline V gives CDR1 SGHTA, CDR2 FQGTGA. This CDR3 reads CASSSGPGTEAFF. CDR3 bases: TGTGCCAGCAGCTCTGGGCCCGGCACTGAAGCTTTCTTT.

The chain carries TRBV18 and TRBJ2-7, with a possible D match to TRBD1 (5 bases). The ends were cut back, 2 bases at V and 3 bases at J, with 17 bases in the middle. This CDR3 comprises 16 residues. The V gene's germline CDR1 is KGHSH and CDR2 LQKENI. CDR3 protein: CASSPIPQGGFYEQYF. CDR3 bases: TGTGCCAGCTCACCAATCCCTCAGGGTGGATTCTACGAGCAGTACTTC. The variable domain in full, with the rest retrieved from reference TRBV18 and TRBJ2-7, is NAGVMQNPRHLVRRRGQEARLRCSPMKGHSHVYWYRQLPEEGLKFMVYLQKENIIDESGMPKERFSAEFPKEGPSILRIQQVVRGDSAAYFCASSPIPQGGFYEQYFGPGTRLTVT.

The chain couples TRBV27 to TRBJ1-5; D remains unclear. The ends were cut back, 3 bases at V and 6 bases at J, with 12 bases in the middle. In germline, CDR1 is MNHEY, CDR2 SMNVEV (reference sequence). The CDR3 is 14 amino acids. The CDR3 region is CASSLTRDRQPQHF. The CDR3 DNA is TGTGCCAGCAGTTTGACCCGGGATCGTCAGCCCCAGCATTTT.

The chain has TRBV3-1 (or the pseudogene TRBV3-2) and TRBJ2-1; the D gene is possibly TRBD1 (6 bases). V was shortened by 4 bases and J by 10 bases, with 11 bases between the two germline ends. The germline gives CDR1 LGHDT, CDR2 YNNKEL (reference sequence). This CDR3 has 12 amino acids. CDR3 in DNA: TGTGCCAGCAGCCTTTACAGGGACGAGCAGTTCTTC. It translates to CASSLYRDEQFF.